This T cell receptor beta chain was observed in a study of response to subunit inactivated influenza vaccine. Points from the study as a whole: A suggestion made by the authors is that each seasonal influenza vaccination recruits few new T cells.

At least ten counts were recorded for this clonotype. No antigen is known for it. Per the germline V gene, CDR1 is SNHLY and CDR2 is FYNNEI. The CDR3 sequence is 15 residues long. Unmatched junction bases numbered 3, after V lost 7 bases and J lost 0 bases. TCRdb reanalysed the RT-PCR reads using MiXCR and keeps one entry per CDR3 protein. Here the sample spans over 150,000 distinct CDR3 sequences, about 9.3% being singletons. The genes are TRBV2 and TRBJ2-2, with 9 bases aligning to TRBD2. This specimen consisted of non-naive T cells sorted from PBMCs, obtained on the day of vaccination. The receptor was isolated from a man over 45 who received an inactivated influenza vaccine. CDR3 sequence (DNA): TGTGCCAGCAAAAGGACTAGCGCGAACACCGGGGAGCTGTTTTTT. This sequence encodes CASKRTSANTGELFF.